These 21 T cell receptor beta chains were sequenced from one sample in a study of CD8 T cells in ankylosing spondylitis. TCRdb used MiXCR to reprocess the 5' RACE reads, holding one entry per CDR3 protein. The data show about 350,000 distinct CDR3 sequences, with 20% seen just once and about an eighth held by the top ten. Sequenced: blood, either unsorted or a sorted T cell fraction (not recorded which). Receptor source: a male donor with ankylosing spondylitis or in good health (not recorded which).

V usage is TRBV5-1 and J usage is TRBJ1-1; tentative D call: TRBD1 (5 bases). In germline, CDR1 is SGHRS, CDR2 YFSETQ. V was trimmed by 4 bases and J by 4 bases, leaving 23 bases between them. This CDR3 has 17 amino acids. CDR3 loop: CASSPPGVGRGATEAFF. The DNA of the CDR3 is TGCGCCAGCAGCCCCCCCGGGGTCGGGCGTGGGGCCACTGAAGCTTTCTTT.

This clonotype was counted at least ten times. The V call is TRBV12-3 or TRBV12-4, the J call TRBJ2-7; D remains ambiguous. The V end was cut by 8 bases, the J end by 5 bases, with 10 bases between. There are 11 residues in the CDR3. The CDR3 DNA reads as TGTGCCAGCGGGTCATATGACGAGCAGTACTTC. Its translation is CASGSYDEQYF.

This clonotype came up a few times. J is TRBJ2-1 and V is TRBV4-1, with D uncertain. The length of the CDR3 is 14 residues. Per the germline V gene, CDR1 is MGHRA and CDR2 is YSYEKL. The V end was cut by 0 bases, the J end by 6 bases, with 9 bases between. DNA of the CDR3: TGCGCCAGCAGCCAAGAGACACAGCCCAATGAGCAGTTCTTC. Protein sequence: CASSQETQPNEQFF.

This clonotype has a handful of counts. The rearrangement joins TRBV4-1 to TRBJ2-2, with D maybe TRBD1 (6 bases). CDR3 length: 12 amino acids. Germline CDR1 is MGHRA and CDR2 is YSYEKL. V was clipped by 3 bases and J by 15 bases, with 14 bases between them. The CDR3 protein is CASSHFQGTLFF. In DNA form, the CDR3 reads TGCGCCAGCAGCCACTTTCAGGGGACGTTGTTTTTT.

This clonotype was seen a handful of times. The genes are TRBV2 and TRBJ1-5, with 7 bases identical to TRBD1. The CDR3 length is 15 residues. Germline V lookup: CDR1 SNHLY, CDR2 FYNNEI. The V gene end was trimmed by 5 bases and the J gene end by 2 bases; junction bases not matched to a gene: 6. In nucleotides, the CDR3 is TGTGCCAGCAGTACCTTCGACAGGGGCAATCAGCCCCAGCATTTT. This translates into CASSTFDRGNQPQHF.

This CDR3 is CASRLDGLAFSYEQYF. Written as DNA, the CDR3 is TGTGCCAGCAGACTAGACGGACTAGCATTTTCCTACGAGCAGTACTTC. The gene calls are TRBV12-3 or TRBV12-4 and TRBJ2-7, with 8 nucleotides matching TRBD2. V dropped 6 bases and J dropped 1; count of bases not matched to a gene: 11. The CDR3 is 16 residues long.

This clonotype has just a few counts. Written as DNA, the CDR3 is TGTGCCAGCGGGGGACTAAGCGGGAACAGCTCCTACGAGCAGTACTTC. Amino acid sequence: CASGGLSGNSSYEQYF. This chain links TRBV12-3 or TRBV12-4 with TRBJ2-7; 7 positions agree with TRBD2. J lost 0 bases, V lost 8 bases, and 13 bases had no gene match. The CDR3 covers 16 residues.

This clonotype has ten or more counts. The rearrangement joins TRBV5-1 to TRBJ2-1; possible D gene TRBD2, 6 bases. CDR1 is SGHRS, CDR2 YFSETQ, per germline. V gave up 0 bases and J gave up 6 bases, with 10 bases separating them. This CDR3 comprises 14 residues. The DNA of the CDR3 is TGCGCCAGCAGCTTGGATGGAGGGTCCAATGAGCAGTTCTTC. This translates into CASSLDGGSNEQFF.

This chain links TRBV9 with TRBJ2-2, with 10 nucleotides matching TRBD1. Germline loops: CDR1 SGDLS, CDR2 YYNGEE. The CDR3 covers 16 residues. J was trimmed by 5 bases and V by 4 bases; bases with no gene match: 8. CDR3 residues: CASSSRQGAGTGELFF. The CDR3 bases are TGTGCCAGCAGCTCCAGACAGGGGGCTGGGACCGGGGAGCTGTTTTTT.

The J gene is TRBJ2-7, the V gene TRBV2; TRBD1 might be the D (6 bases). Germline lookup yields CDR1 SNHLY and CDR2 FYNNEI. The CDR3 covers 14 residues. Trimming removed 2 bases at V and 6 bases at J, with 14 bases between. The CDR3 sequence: CASSEPRLGGEQYF. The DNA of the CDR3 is TGTGCCAGCAGTGAACCCAGGCTAGGGGGCGAGCAGTACTTC.

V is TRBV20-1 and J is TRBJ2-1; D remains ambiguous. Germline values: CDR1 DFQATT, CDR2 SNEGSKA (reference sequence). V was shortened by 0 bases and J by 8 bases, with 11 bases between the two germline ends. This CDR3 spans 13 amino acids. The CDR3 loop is CSARELGSDEQFF. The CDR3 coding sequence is TGCAGTGCTAGAGAACTGGGGTCGGATGAGCAGTTCTTC.

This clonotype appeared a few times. The CDR3 reads CASSPEFGTASTDTQYF. CDR3 bases: TGTGCCAGCAGCCCGGAGTTCGGGACAGCTAGCACAGATACGCAGTATTTT. The chain recombines TRBV7-6 with TRBJ2-3, with 7 positions matching TRBD1. V trimming: 5 bases; J trimming: 0 bases; junction bases outside the gene matches: 11. CDR1 and CDR2 from the germline V gene are SGHVS and FNYEAQ. The CDR3 loop spans 17 amino acids. Drawing the rest from reference TRBV7-6 and TRBJ2-3, the complete variable domain is GAGVSQSPRYKVTKRGQDVALRCDPISGHVSLYWYRQALGQGPEFLTYFNYEAQQDKSGLPNDRFSAERPEGSISTLTIQRTEQRDSAMYRCASSPEFGTASTDTQYFGPGTRLTVL.

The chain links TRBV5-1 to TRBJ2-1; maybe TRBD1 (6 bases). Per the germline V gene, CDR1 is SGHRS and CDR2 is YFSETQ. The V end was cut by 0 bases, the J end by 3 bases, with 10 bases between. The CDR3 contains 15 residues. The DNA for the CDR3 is TGCGCCAGCAGCTTGGATTTGGACAGCTACAATGAGCAGTTCTTC. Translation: CASSLDLDSYNEQFF.

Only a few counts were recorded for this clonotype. The CDR3 DNA reads TGCAGTGCTAGAGATCTTAGAGGGAGCTCCTACGAGCAGTACTTC. It encodes CSARDLRGSSYEQYF. The J gene is TRBJ2-7, the V gene TRBV20-1; D perhaps matches TRBD2 (5 bases). V lost 0 bases, J lost 0 bases, and 12 bases lay in between. CDR1 is DFQATT and CDR2 is SNEGSKA in the germline V gene (reference sequence). The CDR3 extends over 15 amino acids.

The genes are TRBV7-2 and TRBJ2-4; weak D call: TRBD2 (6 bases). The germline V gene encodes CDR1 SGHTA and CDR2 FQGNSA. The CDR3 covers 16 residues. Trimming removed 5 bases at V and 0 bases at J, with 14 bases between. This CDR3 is CASSNGLSIAKNIQYF. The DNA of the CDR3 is TGTGCCAGCAGCAACGGACTATCAATAGCCAAAAACATTCAGTACTTC. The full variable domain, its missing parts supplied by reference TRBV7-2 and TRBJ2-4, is GAGVSQSPSNKVTEKGKDVELRCDPISGHTALYWYRQSLGQGLEFLIYFQGNSAPDKSGLPSDRFSAERTGGSVSTLTIQRTQQEDSAVYLCASSNGLSIAKNIQYFGAGTRLSVL.

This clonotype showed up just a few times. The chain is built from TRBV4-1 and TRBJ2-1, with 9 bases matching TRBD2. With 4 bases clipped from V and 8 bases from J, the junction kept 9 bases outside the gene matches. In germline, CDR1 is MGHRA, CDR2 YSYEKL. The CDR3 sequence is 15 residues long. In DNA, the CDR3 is TGCGCCAGCAGCCTCGGGGCTAGCGGGATTGATGAGCAGTTCTTC. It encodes CASSLGASGIDEQFF.

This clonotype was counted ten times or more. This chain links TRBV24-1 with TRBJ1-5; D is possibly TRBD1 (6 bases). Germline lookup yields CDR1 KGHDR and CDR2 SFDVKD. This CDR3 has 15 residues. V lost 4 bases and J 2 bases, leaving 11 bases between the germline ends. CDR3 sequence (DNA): TGTGCCACCAGTGAAAGGGGGGGCGGCAATCAGCCCCAGCATTTT. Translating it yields CATSERGGGNQPQHF.

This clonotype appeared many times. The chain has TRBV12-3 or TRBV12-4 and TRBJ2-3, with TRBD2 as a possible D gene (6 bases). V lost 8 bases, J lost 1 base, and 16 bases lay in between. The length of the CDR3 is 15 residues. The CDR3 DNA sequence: TGTGCCAGCGGTGGTAGCGGAGGGGGCACAGATACGCAGTATTTT. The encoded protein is CASGGSGGGTDTQYF.

CDR3 residues: CASSLGAGGGQPQHF. The CDR3 nucleotides are TGTGCCAGCAGCTTGGGGGCCGGAGGGGGTCAGCCCCAGCATTTT. The chain recombines TRBV5-6 with TRBJ1-5; D possibly corresponds to TRBD1 (6 bases). CDR1 SGHDT and CDR2 YYEEEE come from the germline V gene. CDR3 length: 15 residues. Trimming cost V 0 bases and J 6 bases, with 13 bases left between them.

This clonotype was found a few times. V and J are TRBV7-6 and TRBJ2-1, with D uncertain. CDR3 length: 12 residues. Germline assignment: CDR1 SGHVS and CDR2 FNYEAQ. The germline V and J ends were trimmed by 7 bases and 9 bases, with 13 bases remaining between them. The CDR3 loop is CASKGEGFEQFF. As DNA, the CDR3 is TGTGCCAGCAAAGGAGAAGGCTTTGAGCAGTTCTTC.

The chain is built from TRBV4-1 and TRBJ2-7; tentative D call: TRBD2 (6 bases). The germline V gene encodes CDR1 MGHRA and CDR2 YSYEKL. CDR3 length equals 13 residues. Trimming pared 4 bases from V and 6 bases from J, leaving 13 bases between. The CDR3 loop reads CASSLPGGREQYF. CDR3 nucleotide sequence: TGCGCCAGCAGCCTCCCCGGGGGACGCGAGCAGTACTTC.